This T cell receptor beta chain emerged from a study of T cell changes during pregnancy in multiple sclerosis. Repertoires were generated with immunoSEQ multiplex PCR, while TCRdb's copy carries only in-frame clones and drops some. The sample carries roughly 110,000 clones, about 94% recorded once. The CDR3 consists of 15 residues. The V gene's germline CDR1 is SGHRS and CDR2 YFSETQ. Trimming left V 6 bases short and J 2 bases short, with 15 bases between. Sequenced material: peripheral blood, taken in the third trimester of pregnancy. The chain is built from TRBV5-1 and TRBJ2-1; perhaps TRBD2 as D (5 bases). This TCR derives from a female donor with multiple sclerosis, enrolled in a pregnancy study. The CDR3 reads CASNTAGITYNEQFF. Written as DNA, the CDR3 is TGCGCCAGCAATACCGCGGGCATAACCTACAATGAGCAGTTCTTC.